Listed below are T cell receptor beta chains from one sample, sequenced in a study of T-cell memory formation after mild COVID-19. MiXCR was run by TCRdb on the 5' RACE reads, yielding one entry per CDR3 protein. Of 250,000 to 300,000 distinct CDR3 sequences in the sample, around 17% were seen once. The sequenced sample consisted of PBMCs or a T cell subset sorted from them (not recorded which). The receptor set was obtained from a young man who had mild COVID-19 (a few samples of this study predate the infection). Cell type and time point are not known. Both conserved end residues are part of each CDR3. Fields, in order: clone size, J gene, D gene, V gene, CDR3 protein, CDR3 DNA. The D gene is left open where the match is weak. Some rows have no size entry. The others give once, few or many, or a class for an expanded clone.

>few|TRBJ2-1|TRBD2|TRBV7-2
CASSYGGNNEQFF
TGTGCCAGCAGCTACGGGGGGAACAATGAGCAGTTCTTC
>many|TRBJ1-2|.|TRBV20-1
CSAGLQGRYGYTF
TGCAGTGCTGGTCTACAGGGACGCTATGGCTACACCTTC
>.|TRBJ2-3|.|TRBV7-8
CASSLEGAATDTQYF
TGTGCCAGCAGCTTAGAAGGGGCCGCCACAGATACGCAGTATTTT
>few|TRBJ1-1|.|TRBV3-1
CASSQRADTEAFF
TGTGCCAGCAGCCAAAGGGCGGACACTGAAGCTTTCTTT
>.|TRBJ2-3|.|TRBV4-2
CASSQDLTLDTQYF
TGTGCCAGCAGCCAAGACCTCACGTTGGATACGCAGTATTTT
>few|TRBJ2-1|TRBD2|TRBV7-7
CASSISGGASYNEQFF
TGTGCTAGCAGTATTAGCGGGGGGGCCTCCTACAATGAGCAGTTCTTC
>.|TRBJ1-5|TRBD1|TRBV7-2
CASSLGQGDNQPQHF
TGTGCCAGCAGCCTTGGACAGGGTGACAATCAGCCCCAGCATTTT
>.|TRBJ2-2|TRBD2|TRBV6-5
CASSGLAGVGGELFF
TGTGCCAGCAGTGGACTAGCGGGGGTGGGCGGGGAGCTGTTTTTT
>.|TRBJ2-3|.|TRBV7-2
CASSLSGLNTDTQYF
TGTGCCAGCAGCTTATCGGGGTTGAACACAGATACGCAGTATTTT
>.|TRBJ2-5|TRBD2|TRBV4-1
CASSHLQRGGGMQETQYF
TGCGCCAGCAGCCACCTTCAGCGGGGGGGCGGGATGCAAGAGACCCAGTACTTC
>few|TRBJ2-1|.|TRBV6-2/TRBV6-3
CASSYRSSAYNEQFF
TGTGCCAGCAGTTACCGTAGTTCAGCGTACAATGAGCAGTTCTTC
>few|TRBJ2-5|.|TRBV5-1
CASSLAGSAEETQYF
TGCGCCAGCAGCTTGGCGGGATCGGCCGAAGAGACCCAGTACTTC
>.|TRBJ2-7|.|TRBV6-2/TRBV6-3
CAIGNRDADEQYF
TGTGCCATTGGGAACAGGGACGCGGACGAGCAGTACTTC
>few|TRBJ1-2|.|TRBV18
CASSLPDSFYGYTF
TGTGCCAGCTCACTGCCGGACAGCTTCTATGGCTACACCTTC
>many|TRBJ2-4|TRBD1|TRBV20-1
CSATGGHQNIQYF
TGCAGTGCCACAGGGGGCCACCAAAACATTCAGTACTTC
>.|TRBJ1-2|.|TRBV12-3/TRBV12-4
CATQPQDVNYGYTF
TGTGCCACCCAACCACAGGATGTAAACTATGGCTACACCTTC
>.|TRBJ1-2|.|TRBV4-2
CASSQDGAGDRDGYTF
TGTGCCAGCAGCCAAGATGGGGCAGGAGACAGAGATGGCTACACCTTC
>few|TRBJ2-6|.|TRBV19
CASIPSRGVTGANVLTF
TGTGCCAGTATCCCCTCCAGGGGGGTAACTGGGGCCAACGTCCTGACTTTC
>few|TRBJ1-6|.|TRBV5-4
CASSLASRSSGSPLHF
TGTGCCAGCAGCTTGGCCTCTCGCTCGTCAGGTTCACCCCTCCACTTT
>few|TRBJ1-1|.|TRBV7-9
CASATARNTEAFF
TGTGCCAGCGCAACCGCGCGTAACACTGAAGCTTTCTTT
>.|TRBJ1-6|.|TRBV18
CASSPLGTGNSPLHF
TGTGCCAGCTCACCCCTCGGGACGGGGAATTCACCCCTCCACTTT
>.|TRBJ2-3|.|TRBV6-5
CASSSTDPETQYF
TGTGCCAGCAGTTCAACGGACCCTGAGACGCAGTATTTT
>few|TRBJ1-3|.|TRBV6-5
CASRPRGAGNTIYF
TGTGCCAGCAGGCCTCGGGGTGCTGGAAACACCATATATTTT
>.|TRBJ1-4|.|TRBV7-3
CASSPSGGEKLFF
TGTGCCAGCAGCCCGTCGGGGGGCGAAAAACTGTTTTTT
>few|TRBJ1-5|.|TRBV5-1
CASSPGRGLWEQPQHF
TGCGCCAGCAGCCCGGGCCGGGGTCTATGGGAACAGCCCCAGCATTTT
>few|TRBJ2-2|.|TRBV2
CASEYGGELFF
TGTGCCAGCGAGTACGGCGGGGAGCTGTTTTTT
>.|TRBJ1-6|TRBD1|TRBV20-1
CSARDLSGTDILNSPLHF
TGCAGTGCTAGAGATCTCTCAGGGACAGACATCTTAAATTCACCCCTCCACTTT
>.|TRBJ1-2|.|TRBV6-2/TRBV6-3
CASRPSGGIYGYTF
TGTGCCAGCAGACCCTCGGGTGGTATCTATGGCTACACCTTC
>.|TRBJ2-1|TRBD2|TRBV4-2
CASSQARLAGDNEQFF
TGTGCCAGCAGCCAAGCTCGACTAGCGGGGGACAATGAGCAGTTCTTC
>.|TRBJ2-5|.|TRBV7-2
CASRTRPGLETQYF
TGTGCCAGCCGGACGAGACCAGGGTTGGAGACCCAGTACTTC
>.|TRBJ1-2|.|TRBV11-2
CASSSPGRGLYGYTF
TGTGCCAGCAGCTCCCCGGGGCGAGGACTCTATGGCTACACCTTC
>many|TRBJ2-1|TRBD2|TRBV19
CATEAGVSSYNEQFF
TGTGCCACTGAGGCGGGGGTTAGCTCCTACAATGAGCAGTTCTTC
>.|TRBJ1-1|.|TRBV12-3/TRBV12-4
CASRPREVGTEAFF
TGTGCCAGCAGGCCTCGGGAGGTGGGCACTGAAGCTTTCTTT
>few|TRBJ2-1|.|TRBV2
CATLRASYNEQFF
TGTGCCACGCTACGAGCCTCCTACAATGAGCAGTTCTTC
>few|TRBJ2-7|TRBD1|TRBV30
CAWSRGQGIVYEQYF
TGTGCCTGGAGTCGGGGACAGGGGATTGTATACGAGCAGTACTTC
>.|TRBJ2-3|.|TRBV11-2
CASSPLRGATDTQYF
TGTGCCAGCAGCCCACTCCGGGGGGCCACAGATACGCAGTATTTT
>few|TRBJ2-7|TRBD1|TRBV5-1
CASSSLTGAYEQYF
TGCGCCAGCAGCTCGCTGACAGGGGCCTACGAGCAGTACTTC
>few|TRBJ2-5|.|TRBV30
CAWSPNTSGETQYF
TGTGCCTGGAGTCCCAACACCTCCGGGGAGACCCAGTACTTC